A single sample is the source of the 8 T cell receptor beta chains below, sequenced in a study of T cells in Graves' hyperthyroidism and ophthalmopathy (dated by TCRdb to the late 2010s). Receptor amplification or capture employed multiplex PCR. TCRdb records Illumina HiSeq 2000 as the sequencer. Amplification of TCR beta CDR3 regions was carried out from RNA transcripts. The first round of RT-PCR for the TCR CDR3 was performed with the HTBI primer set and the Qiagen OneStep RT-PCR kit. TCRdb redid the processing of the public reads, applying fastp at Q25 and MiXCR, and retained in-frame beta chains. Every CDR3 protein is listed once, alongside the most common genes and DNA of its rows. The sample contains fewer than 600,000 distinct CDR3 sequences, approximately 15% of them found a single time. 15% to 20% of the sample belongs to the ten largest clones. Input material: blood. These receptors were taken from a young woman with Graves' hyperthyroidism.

For the CDR3, the DNA is TGCGCCAGCCACGGTGGTGGAATAGGTTCACCCCTCCACTTT. This codes for CASHGGGIGSPLHF. The chain carries TRBV5-1 and TRBJ1-6; D uncertain. CDR3 size: 14 residues. From germline, CDR1 is SGHRS and CDR2 YFSETQ. Trimming removed 7 bases from V and 9 bases from J, with 17 bases in between.

CDR3 DNA sequence: TGCAGTGCTAGTCAGGGATCCCAGCCCCAGCATTTT. It specifies CSASQGSQPQHF. The gene calls are TRBV20-1 and TRBJ1-5; TRBD1 might be the D (5 bases). CDR3 size: 12 residues. The V and J ends lost 3 bases and 7 bases respectively, with 10 bases between them. Germline loops: CDR1 DFQATT, CDR2 SNEGSKA (reference sequence).

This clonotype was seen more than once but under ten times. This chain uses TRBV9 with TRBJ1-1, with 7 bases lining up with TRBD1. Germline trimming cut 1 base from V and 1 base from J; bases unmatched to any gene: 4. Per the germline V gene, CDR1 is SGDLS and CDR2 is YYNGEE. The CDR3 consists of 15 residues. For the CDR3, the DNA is TGTGCCAGCAGCGTATACAGGGGTACGAACACTGAAGCTTTCTTT. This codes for CASSVYRGTNTEAFF.

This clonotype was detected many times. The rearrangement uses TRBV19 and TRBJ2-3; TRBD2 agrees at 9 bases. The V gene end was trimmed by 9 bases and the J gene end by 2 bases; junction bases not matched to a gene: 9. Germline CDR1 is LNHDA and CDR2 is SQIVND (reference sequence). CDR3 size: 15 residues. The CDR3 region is CASRAGLAVTDTQYF. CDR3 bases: TGTGCCAGCCGAGCGGGACTAGCAGTCACAGATACGCAGTATTTT.

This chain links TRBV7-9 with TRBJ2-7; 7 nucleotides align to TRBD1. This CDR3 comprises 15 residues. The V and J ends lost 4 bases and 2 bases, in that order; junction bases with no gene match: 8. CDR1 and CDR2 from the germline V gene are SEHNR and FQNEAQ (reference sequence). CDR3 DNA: TGTGCCAGCAGCTCGGAACGGGACAGAGCCTACGAGCAGTACTTC. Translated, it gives CASSSERDRAYEQYF.

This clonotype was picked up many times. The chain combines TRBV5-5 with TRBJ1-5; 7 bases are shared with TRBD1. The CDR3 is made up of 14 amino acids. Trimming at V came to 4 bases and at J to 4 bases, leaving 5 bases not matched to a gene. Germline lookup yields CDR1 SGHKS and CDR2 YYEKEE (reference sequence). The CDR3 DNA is TGTGCCAGCAGCCCGGCAGGGGGAAATCAGCCCCAGCATTTT. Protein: CASSPAGGNQPQHF.

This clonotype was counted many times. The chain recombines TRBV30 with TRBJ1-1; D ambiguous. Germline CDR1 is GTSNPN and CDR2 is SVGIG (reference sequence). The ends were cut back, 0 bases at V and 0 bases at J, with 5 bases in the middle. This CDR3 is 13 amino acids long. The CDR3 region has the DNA TGTGCCTGGAGTGTACGGGTGAACACTGAAGCTTTCTTT. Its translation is CAWSVRVNTEAFF. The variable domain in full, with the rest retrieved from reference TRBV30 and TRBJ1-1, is SQTIHQWPATLVQPVGSPLSLECTVEGTSNPNLYWYRQAAGRGLQLLFYSVGIGQISSEVPQNLSASRPQDRQFILSSKKLLLSDSGFYLCAWSVRVNTEAFFGQGTRLTVV.

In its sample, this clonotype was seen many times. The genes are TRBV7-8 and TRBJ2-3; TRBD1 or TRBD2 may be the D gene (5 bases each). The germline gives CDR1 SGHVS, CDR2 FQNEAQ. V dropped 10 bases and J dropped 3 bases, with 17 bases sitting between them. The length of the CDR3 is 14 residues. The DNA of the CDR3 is TGTGCCACCCTGAGAGGGGAATTGACAGATACGCAGTATTTT. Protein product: CATLRGELTDTQYF.